Following are 14 T cell receptor delta chains from one sample sequenced in a study of gamma-delta T cells after stem cell transplantation. TCRdb made new clone calls on the RT-PCR reads using CATT. The data hold approximately 3,000 delta-chain clones, with about 3.1% observed a single time. The sequenced material came from gamma-delta T cells. Every receptor here comes from a human donor. It is not recorded whose cells these are; they may come from a transplant donor.

In this sample, this clone turned up many times. This chain connects TRDV1 to TRDJ1, with D possibly matching TRDD3 (5 bases). The V and J ends lost 3 bases and 2 bases respectively, with 16 bases between them. The CDR3 totals 16 residues. The germline V gene has CDR1 TSWWSYY and CDR2 QGS. The DNA of the CDR3 is TGTGCTCTTGGGGACCTCCCGAGTGCTGGGACCGATAAACTCATCTTT. This gives the protein CALGDLPSAGTDKLIF.

Comments on this clone: Given a far larger clone just one base away, this is likely a sequencing read error. J is TRDJ1 and V is TRDV2; 9 bases map to TRDD3. Germline CDR1 and CDR2: GEAIGNYY and EKD. Trimming took 6 bases from V and 3 from J; bases not matched to a gene: 10. This CDR3 is 15 amino acids long. The CDR3 protein is CACKGLGDISDKLIF. In nucleotides, the CDR3 is TGTGCCTGTAAGGGATTGGGGGATATCTCCGATAAACTCATCTTT.

In its sample, this clone is medium-sized. This chain connects TRDV2 to TRDJ1, with unresolved D. Germline V gives CDR1 GEAIGNYY, CDR2 EKD. V shed 2 bases and J shed 3 bases, with 12 bases lying between them. This CDR3 contains 14 residues. CDR3 DNA: TGTGCCTGTGACATATTGACCGATTCCGATAAACTCATCTTT. Encoded protein: CACDILTDSDKLIF.

There are a few counts of this clone. This probably arose from a read error, given a far larger clone one base away. Within the sample, other DNA sequences also encode this same CDR3. The rearrangement links TRDV2 to TRDJ1, with 8 bases that match TRDD3. The CDR3 runs 16 residues. The trim removed 0 bases at V and 2 bases at J, leaving 7 bases unmatched. Germline V gene data show CDR1 as GEAIGNYY and CDR2 as EKD. Here the CDR3 reads CACDTLGDYNTDKLIF. CDR3 DNA: TGTGCCTGTGACACCCTGGGGGACTATAATACCGATAAACTCATCTTT.

This clone came up a few times. A read error is likely here: a far larger clone is one base away. The rearrangement uses TRDV2 and TRDJ3; 13 bases are shared with TRDD3. This CDR3 is built from 23 residues. Germline V lookup: CDR1 GEAIGNYY, CDR2 EKD. CDR3 coding DNA: TGTGCCTGTGACACCGTGGAGACTGGGGGATACGGCGACTTCTCCTGGGGCACCCGACAGATGTTTTTC. Residues: CACDTVETGGYGDFSWGTRQMFF.

As regards this clone: A much larger clone is a single base away; this may be a read error. The V gene is TRDV2, the J gene TRDJ1, with 10 bases matching TRDD3. CDR1 GEAIGNYY and CDR2 EKD come from the germline V gene. The CDR3 runs 19 residues. CDR3 DNA sequence: TGTGCCCGTGAACCGCTCGATACTGGGGGATCCCCTGACACCGATAAACTCATCTTT. Protein product: CAREPLDTGGSPDTDKLIF.

This clone was picked up a small number of times. Since a much larger clone is just one base distant, this may be a read error. This chain connects TRDV2 to TRDJ1, with no clear D. Germline V CDR1 and CDR2: GEAIGNYY, EKD. CDR3 length: 14 residues. The CDR3 DNA is TGTGCCTGTGACATATTGACCGATTCCGATAAACTCACCTTT. Translated: CACDILTDSDKLTF.

This clone was detected only a few times. This could be a read error, since a much larger clone is one nucleotide away. Other DNA sequences in the same sample also yield this CDR3. The V call is TRDV2, the J call TRDJ1; 7 bases are a match to TRDD3. Germline CDR1 reads GEAIGNYY; CDR2 reads EKD. The CDR3 is made up of 18 amino acids. The CDR3: CACDTVRGDPEYTDKLIF. The CDR3 region has the DNA TGTGCCTGTGACACCGTTCGGGGGGATCCAGAGTACACTGATAAACTCATCTTT.

This clone occurred a few times. A much larger clone lies one base from this, so it may be a read error. The V and J genes are TRDV2 and TRDJ1, with a tentative D call TRDD3 (6 bases). The V and J ends lost 1 base and 4 bases respectively, with 9 bases between them. Germline values: CDR1 GEAIGNYY, CDR2 EKD. This CDR3 contains 13 residues. CDR3 protein: CACDTLGFDKLIF. In nucleotides, the CDR3 is TGTGCCTGTGACACGCTGGGGTTCGATAAACTCATCTTT.

The chain links TRDV2 to TRDJ3; TRDD3 aligns across 9 bases. The junction had 12 bases not matched to a gene; V was cut back by 4 bases and J by 0 bases. Germline assignment: CDR1 GEAIGNYY and CDR2 EKD. CDR3 length equals 20 residues. CDR3 bases: TGTGCCTGTGATCTCCTTTTACTGGGGGACCTCTCCTGGGACACCCGACAGATGTTTTTC. This codes for CACDLLLLGDLSWDTRQMFF.

Judged by abundance, this clone is large. Other nucleotide sequences from this sample produce the same CDR3. V and J are TRDV2 and TRDJ1; 13 bases are a match to TRDD3. This CDR3 comprises 21 residues. V lost 0 bases and J lost 3; bases outside the gene matches: 18. The germline V gene has CDR1 GEAIGNYY and CDR2 EKD. The CDR3 protein is CACDTPFLLGDTGASADKLIF. In nucleotides, the CDR3 is TGTGCCTGTGACACCCCTTTCTTACTGGGGGATACGGGCGCGTCGGCCGATAAACTCATCTTT.

In regard to this clone: The protein TCRdb lists belongs to a much larger clone and differs from this DNA's translation at residue 6, which points to a read error; the protein shown is made from the DNA. The J gene is TRDJ1, the V gene TRDV1, with a weak D call TRDD3 (7 bases). The CDR3 loop spans 20 amino acids. CDR1 TSWWSYY and CDR2 QGS come from the germline V gene. Trimming stripped 1 base from V and 3 bases from J, with 27 bases between. The CDR3, as DNA: TGTGCTCTTGGGGAACCCCTTCTTCCTTTCGTTAGGGATACCTCCGATAAACTCATCTTT. Encoded protein: CALGEPLLPFVRDTSDKLIF.

This clone has only a few counts. The TCRdb protein comes from a much larger clone and disagrees with this DNA's translation at residue 16, likely due to a read error; the protein given here is derived from the DNA. The rearrangement links TRDV2 to TRDJ1; 13 nucleotides agree with TRDD3. The CDR3 runs to 18 residues. CDR1 is GEAIGNYY and CDR2 is EKD in the germline V gene. Trimming at V came to 2 bases and at J to 13 bases, leaving 21 bases not matched to a gene. CDR3: CACDSLLLGDTPQPEPIF. CDR3 coding DNA: TGTGCCTGTGACAGCCTTCTACTGGGGGATACGCCTCAGCCGGAACCCATCTTT.

This clone was seen only a few times. Given a far larger clone just one base away, this is likely a sequencing read error. At the DNA level, this CDR3 is encoded by other sequences in the same sample as well. The rearrangement uses TRDV2 and TRDJ2; D is perhaps TRDD3 (6 bases). The CDR3 spans 18 residues. V was pared by 1 base and J by 0 bases, with 17 bases between. Germline CDR1 GEAIGNYY, CDR2 EKD. The CDR3: CACDTVGGGLALTAQLFF. The CDR3 DNA is TGTGCCTGTGACACTGTTGGTGGGGGCCTGGCTTTGACAGCACAACTCTTCTTT.